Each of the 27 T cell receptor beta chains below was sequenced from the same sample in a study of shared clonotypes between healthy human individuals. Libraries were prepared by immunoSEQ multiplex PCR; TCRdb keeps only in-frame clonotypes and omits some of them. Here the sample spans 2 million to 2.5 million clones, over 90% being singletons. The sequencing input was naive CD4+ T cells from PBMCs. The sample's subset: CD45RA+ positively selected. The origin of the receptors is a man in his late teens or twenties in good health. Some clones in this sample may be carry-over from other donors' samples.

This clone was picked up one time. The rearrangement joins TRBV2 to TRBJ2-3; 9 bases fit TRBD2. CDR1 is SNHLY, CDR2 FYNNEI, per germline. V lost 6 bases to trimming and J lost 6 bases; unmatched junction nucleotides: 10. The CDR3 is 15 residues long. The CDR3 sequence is CASRATSGIFDTQYF. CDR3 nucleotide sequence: TGTGCCAGCAGGGCGACTAGCGGAATCTTTGATACGCAGTATTTT.

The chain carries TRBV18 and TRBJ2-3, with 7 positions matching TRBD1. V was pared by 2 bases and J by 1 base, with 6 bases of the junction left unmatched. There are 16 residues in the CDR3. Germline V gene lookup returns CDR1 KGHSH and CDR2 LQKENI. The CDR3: CASSPIPTGGTDTQYF. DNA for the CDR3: TGTGCCAGCTCACCAATCCCCACAGGGGGCACAGATACGCAGTATTTT. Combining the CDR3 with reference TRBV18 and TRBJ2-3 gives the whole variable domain NAGVMQNPRHLVRRRGQEARLRCSPMKGHSHVYWYRQLPEEGLKFMVYLQKENIIDESGMPKERFSAEFPKEGPSILRIQQVVRGDSAAYFCASSPIPTGGTDTQYFGPGTRLTVL.

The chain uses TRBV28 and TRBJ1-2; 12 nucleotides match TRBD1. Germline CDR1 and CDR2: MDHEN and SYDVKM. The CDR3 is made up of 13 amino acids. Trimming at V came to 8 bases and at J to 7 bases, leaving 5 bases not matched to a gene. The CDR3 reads CASGTGGEIGYTF. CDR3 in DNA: TGTGCCAGCGGGACAGGGGGCGAAATTGGCTACACCTTC.

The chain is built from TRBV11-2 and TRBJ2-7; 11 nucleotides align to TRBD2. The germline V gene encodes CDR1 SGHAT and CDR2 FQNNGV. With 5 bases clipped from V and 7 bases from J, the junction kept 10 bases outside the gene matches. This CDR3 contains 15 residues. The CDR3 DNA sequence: TGTGCCAGCAGCCGAATTAGCGGGAGGGGCTGGGAGCAGTACTTC. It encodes CASSRISGRGWEQYF.

This CDR3 is CASSKGLESNEQYF. DNA of the CDR3: TGTGCCAGCAGTAAAGGACTAGAATCTAACGAGCAGTACTTC. This chain links TRBV2 with TRBJ2-7; TRBD2 matches at 7 bases. Germline V gene sequence: CDR1 SNHLY, CDR2 FYNNEI. Losses at the gene ends were 5 bases for V and 5 bases for J; bases not matched to a gene: 9. The CDR3 totals 14 residues.

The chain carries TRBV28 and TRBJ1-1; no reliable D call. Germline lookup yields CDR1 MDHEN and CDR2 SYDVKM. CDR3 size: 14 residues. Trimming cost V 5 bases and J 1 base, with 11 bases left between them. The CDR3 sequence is CASSLLSGNTEAFF. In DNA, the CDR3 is TGTGCCAGCAGTCTCCTATCAGGGAACACTGAAGCTTTCTTT. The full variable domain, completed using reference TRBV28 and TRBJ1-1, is DVKVTQSSRYLVKRTGEKVFLECVQDMDHENMFWYRQDPGLGLRLIYFSYDVKMKEKGDIPEGYSVSREKKERFSLILESASTNQTSMYLCASSLLSGNTEAFFGQGTRLTVV.

The DNA of the CDR3 is TGTGCCAGCAGCTGGACTAGCGGGAGGGCGGGCAATGAGCAGTTCTTC. This codes for CASSWTSGRAGNEQFF. The gene calls are TRBV2 and TRBJ2-1, with TRBD2 matching 15 bases. CDR3 size: 16 residues. The germline CDR1 and CDR2 sequences are SNHLY and FYNNEI. J gave up 6 bases and V 6 bases, and 6 bases lay outside the gene matches.

CDR3 amino acids: CASSPPGRLNEKLFF. The DNA of the CDR3 is TGTGCCAGCAGCCCCCCGGGACGGCTTAATGAAAAACTGTTTTTT. This chain joins TRBV7-2 and TRBJ1-4; perhaps TRBD1 as D (5 bases). Trimming pared 5 bases from V and 4 bases from J, leaving 14 bases between. This CDR3 contains 15 residues. Germline CDR1 reads SGHTA; CDR2 reads FQGNSA.

The CDR3 is CASSLSPAGDGELFF. The DNA of the CDR3 is TGCGCCAGCAGCTTATCCCCAGCGGGAGACGGGGAGCTGTTTTTT. The genes are TRBV5-1 and TRBJ2-2; 8 bases map to TRBD2. This CDR3 region has 15 residues. Looked up from germline, CDR1 is SGHRS and CDR2 is YFSETQ. Unmatched junction bases numbered 7, after V lost 2 bases and J lost 7 bases.

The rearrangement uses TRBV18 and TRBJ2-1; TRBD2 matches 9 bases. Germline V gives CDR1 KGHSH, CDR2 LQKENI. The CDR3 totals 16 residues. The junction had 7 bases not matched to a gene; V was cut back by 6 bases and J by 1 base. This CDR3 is CASSTETSGSYNEQFF. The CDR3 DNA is TGTGCCAGCTCTACAGAGACTAGCGGTTCCTACAATGAGCAGTTCTTC.

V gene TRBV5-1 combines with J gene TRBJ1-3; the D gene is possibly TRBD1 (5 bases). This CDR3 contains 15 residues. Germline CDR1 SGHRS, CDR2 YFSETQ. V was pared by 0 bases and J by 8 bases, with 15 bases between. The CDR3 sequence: CASSLDGTRGYTIYF. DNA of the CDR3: TGCGCCAGCAGCTTGGACGGGACTCGGGGATACACCATATATTTT.

CDR3 in DNA: TGCGCCAGCAGCCGCGATGGCCTATCGTCCTACGAGCAGTACTTC. Protein product: CASSRDGLSSYEQYF. The chain links TRBV5-1 to TRBJ2-7, with D unresolved. Germline lookup yields CDR1 SGHRS and CDR2 YFSETQ. CDR3 size: 15 residues. V was trimmed by 4 bases and J by 1 base, leaving 15 bases between them. Full variable domain (missing parts from reference TRBV5-1 and TRBJ2-7): KAGVTQTPRYLIKTRGQQVTLSCSPISGHRSVSWYQQTPGQGLQFLFEYFSETQRNKGNFPGRFSGRQFSNSRSEMNVSTLELGDSALYLCASSRDGLSSYEQYFGPGTRLTVT.

Here the CDR3 reads CASSSEGHEQFF. The CDR3 nucleotides read TGTGCCAGCAGCTCCGAAGGGCATGAGCAGTTCTTC. The rearrangement uses TRBV11-2 and TRBJ2-1; no clear D gene. CDR1 is SGHAT and CDR2 is FQNNGV in the germline V gene. The CDR3 totals 12 residues. V was pared by 4 bases and J by 8 bases, with 9 bases between.

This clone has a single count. CDR3: CATSRRTGGYEQYF. In DNA, the CDR3 is TGTGCCACCAGCAGACGGACAGGGGGCTACGAGCAGTACTTC. J is TRBJ2-7 and V is TRBV15, with 10 nucleotides matching TRBD1. J was trimmed by 3 bases and V by 2 bases; bases with no gene match: 1. The CDR3 has 14 amino acids. Germline loops: CDR1 LNHNV, CDR2 YYDKDF (reference sequence).

CDR3: CASSDRLAGEETQYF. As DNA, the CDR3 is TGTGCCAGCAGTGATCGGCTAGCGGGAGAAGAGACCCAGTACTTC. The chain recombines TRBV6-1 with TRBJ2-5; TRBD2 agrees at 10 bases. The CDR3 extends over 15 amino acids. Trimming at V came to 3 bases and at J to 3 bases, leaving 4 bases not matched to a gene. Germline CDR1 reads MNHNS; CDR2 reads SASEGT.

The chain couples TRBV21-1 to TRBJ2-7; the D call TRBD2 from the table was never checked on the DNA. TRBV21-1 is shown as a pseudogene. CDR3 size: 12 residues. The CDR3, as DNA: TGTGCCGGAGGACTAGCGGTCTACGAGCAGTACTTC. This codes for CAGGLAVYEQYF.

CDR3 amino acids: CASRSVGAYEQYF. The CDR3 bases are TGTGCCAGCAGGAGCGTCGGGGCCTACGAGCAGTACTTC. The V call is TRBV25-1, the J call TRBJ2-5, with D possibly being TRBD2 (5 bases). Judging by the DNA end, TRBJ2-7 fits better; the J call may be wrong. The CDR3 consists of 13 residues. Germline V CDR1 and CDR2: MGHDK, SYGVNS.

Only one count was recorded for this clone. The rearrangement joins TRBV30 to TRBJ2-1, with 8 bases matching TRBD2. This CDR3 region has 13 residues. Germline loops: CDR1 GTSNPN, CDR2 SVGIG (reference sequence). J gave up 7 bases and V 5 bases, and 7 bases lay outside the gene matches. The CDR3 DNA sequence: TGTGCCTGGGGACTAGCCTTGTGGAATGAGCAGTTCTTC. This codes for CAWGLALWNEQFF.

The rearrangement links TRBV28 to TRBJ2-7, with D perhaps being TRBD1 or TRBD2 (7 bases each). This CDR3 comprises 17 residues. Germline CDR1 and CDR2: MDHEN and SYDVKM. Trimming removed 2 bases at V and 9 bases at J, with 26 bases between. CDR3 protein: CASSLGEMGRGGFAQYF. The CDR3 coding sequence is TGTGCCAGCAGTTTAGGGGAGATGGGCAGGGGGGGCTTCGCGCAGTACTTC. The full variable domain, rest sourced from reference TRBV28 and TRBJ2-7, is DVKVTQSSRYLVKRTGEKVFLECVQDMDHENMFWYRQDPGLGLRLIYFSYDVKMKEKGDIPEGYSVSREKKERFSLILESASTNQTSMYLCASSLGEMGRGGFAQYFGPGTRLTVT.

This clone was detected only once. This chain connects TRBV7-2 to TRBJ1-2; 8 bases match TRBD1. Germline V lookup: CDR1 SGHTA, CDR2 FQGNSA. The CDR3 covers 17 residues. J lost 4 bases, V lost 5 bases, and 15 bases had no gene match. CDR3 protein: CASSHQRDRSSSYGYTF. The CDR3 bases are TGTGCCAGCAGCCACCAACGGGACAGGAGCTCTAGCTATGGCTACACCTTC. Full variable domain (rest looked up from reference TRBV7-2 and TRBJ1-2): GAGVSQSPSNKVTEKGKDVELRCDPISGHTALYWYRQSLGQGLEFLIYFQGNSAPDKSGLPSDRFSAERTGGSVSTLTIQRTQQEDSAVYLCASSHQRDRSSSYGYTFGSGTRLTVV.

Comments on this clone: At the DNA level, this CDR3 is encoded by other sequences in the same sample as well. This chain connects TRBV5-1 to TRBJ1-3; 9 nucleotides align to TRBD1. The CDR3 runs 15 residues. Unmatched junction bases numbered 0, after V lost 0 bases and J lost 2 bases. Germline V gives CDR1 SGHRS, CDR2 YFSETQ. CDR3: CASSLGTGAGNTIYF. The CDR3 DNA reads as TGCGCCAGCAGCTTGGGGACAGGGGCTGGAAACACCATATATTTT.

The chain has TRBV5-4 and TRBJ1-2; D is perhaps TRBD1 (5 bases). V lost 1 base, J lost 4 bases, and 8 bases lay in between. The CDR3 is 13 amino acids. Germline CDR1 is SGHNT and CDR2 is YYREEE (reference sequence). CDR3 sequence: CASSLSGPYGYTF. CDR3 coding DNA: TGTGCCAGCAGCTTGTCAGGGCCCTATGGCTACACCTTC.

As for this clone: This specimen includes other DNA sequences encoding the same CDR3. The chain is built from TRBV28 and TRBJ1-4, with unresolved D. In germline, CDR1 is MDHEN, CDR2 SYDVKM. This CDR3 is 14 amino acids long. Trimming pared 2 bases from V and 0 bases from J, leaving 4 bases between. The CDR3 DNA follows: TGTGCCAGCAGTTTAGGGGCAACTAATGAAAAACTGTTTTTT. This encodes CASSLGATNEKLFF.

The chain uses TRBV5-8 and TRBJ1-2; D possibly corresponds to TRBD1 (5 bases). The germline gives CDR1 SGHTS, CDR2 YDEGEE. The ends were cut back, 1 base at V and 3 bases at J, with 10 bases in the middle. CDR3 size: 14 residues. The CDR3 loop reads CASSLHLQDYGYTF. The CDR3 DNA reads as TGTGCCAGCAGCTTGCATTTACAGGACTATGGCTACACCTTC.

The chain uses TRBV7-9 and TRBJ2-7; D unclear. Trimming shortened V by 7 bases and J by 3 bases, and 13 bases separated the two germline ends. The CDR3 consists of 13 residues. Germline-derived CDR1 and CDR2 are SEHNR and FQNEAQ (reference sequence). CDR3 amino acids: CASTKKDIYEQYF. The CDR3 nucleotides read TGTGCCAGCACCAAAAAGGATATCTACGAGCAGTACTTC.

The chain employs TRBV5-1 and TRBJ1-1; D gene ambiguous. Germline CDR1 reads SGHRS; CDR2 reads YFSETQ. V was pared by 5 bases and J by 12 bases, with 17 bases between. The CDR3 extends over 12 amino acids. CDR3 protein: CASRTSGSVTFF. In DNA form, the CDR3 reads TGCGCCAGCAGGACAAGTGGTAGCGTAACTTTCTTT.

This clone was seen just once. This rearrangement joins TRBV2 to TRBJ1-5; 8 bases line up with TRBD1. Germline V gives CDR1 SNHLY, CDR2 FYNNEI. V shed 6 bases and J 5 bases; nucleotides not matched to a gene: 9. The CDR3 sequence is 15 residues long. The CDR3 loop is CASRAGQGRDQPQHF. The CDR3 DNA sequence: TGTGCCAGCAGAGCAGGACAGGGAAGAGATCAGCCCCAGCATTTT.